The 9 T cell receptor beta chains presented below share a single source sample, sequenced in a study of technical replicates of blood from several donors. Profiling relied on immunoSEQ multiplex PCR, and the TCRdb table lists in-frame clones only, not all of them. The data contain about 56,000 clones, 85% to 95% of them singletons. Sample: PBMCs. The source of these receptors is a human donor in good health. Some clones in this sample may be carry-over from other donors' samples.

The chain is built from TRBV6-1 and TRBJ2-5; D possibly corresponds to TRBD2 (6 bases). The V and J ends lost 7 bases and 5 bases respectively, with 11 bases between them. Germline CDR1 and CDR2: MNHNS and SASEGT. The CDR3 has 12 residues. CDR3: CASNPGLETQYF. Here the CDR3 DNA reads TGTGCCAGCAATCCGGGACTGGAGACCCAGTACTTC.

With respect to this clone: It is unclear where the CDR3 begins or ends on the DNA, so no DNA is shown, and the CDR3 is as TCRdb lists it. This rearrangement joins TRBV2 to TRBJ1-2; whether TRBD1, the table's D call, matches the DNA was not checked. Germline V gene data show CDR1 as SNHLY and CDR2 as FYNNEI. The CDR3 is 13 residues long, counting both termini. The CDR3 spells CASILDRDYGYTF.

J is TRBJ1-2 and V is TRBV11-2; the D gene is possibly TRBD1 (5 bases). V dropped 2 bases and J dropped 7 bases, with 11 bases sitting between them. The CDR3 extends over 13 amino acids. The germline V gene has CDR1 SGHAT and CDR2 FQNNGV. The CDR3 nucleotides read TGTGCCAGCAGCTTACCAGGGTCGGCTGGCTACACCTTC. Encoded protein: CASSLPGSAGYTF.

The chain has TRBV7-2 and TRBJ1-2; possible D gene TRBD1, 6 bases. The CDR3 is 13 amino acids. Between the trimmed V and J ends, which lost 5 bases and 4 bases, there was a span of 11 bases. Per the germline V gene, CDR1 is SGHTA and CDR2 is FQGNSA. For the CDR3, the DNA is TGTGCCAGCAGCCACAGGGTCGGCTATGGCTACACCTTC. Residues: CASSHRVGYGYTF.

J is TRBJ2-5 and V is TRBV29-1, with TRBD2 matching over 7 bases. The CDR3 spans 12 residues. CDR1 SQVTM and CDR2 ANQGSEA come from the germline V gene. V dropped 6 bases and J dropped 5; count of bases not matched to a gene: 6. The CDR3 is CSVTRGGETQYF. CDR3 sequence (DNA): TGCAGCGTGACCCGGGGAGGGGAGACCCAGTACTTC.

The J gene is TRBJ1-1, the V gene TRBV6-6; a possible D gene is TRBD1 (5 bases). V lost 7 bases, J lost 1 base, and 10 bases lay in between. Germline CDR1 reads MNHNY; CDR2 reads SVGAGI (reference sequence). CDR3 length equals 13 residues. DNA for the CDR3: TGTGCCAGCACTTGGACACCGAACACTGAAGCTTTCTTT. It encodes CASTWTPNTEAFF.

The chain recombines TRBV14 with TRBJ2-6, with D perhaps TRBD1 (5 bases). Germline lookup yields CDR1 SGHDN and CDR2 FVKESK. The CDR3 sequence is 17 residues long. V dropped 0 bases and J dropped 0 bases, with 9 bases sitting between them. Here the CDR3 DNA reads TGTGCCAGCAGCCAAGATAACAGGTTCTCTGGGGCCAACGTCCTGACTTTC. Its translation: CASSQDNRFSGANVLTF. The complete variable domain, with remaining parts taken from reference TRBV14 and TRBJ2-6, reads EAGVTQFPSHSVIEKGQTVTLRCDPISGHDNLYWYRRVMGKEIKFLLHFVKESKQDESGMPNNRFLAERTGGTYSTLKVQPAELEDSGVYFCASSQDNRFSGANVLTFGAGSRLTVL.

The chain recombines TRBV9 with TRBJ2-3, with TRBD2 matching 14 bases. The J segment lost 5 bases and the V segment lost 4 bases, leaving 6 bases of the junction unmatched. Germline CDR1 SGDLS, CDR2 YYNGEE. The CDR3 extends over 16 amino acids. For the CDR3, the DNA is TGTGCCAGCAGCACAGGGACTAGCGGGGGTAAAGATACGCAGTATTTT. Translating it yields CASSTGTSGGKDTQYF.

This clone was detected once. The chain joins TRBV2 to TRBJ2-6; 10 bases match TRBD1. The CDR3 is 17 amino acids. The germline V gene encodes CDR1 SNHLY and CDR2 FYNNEI. Trimming at V came to 7 bases and at J to 0 bases, leaving 6 bases not matched to a gene. The CDR3 DNA sequence: TGTGCCAGCAACGCCCGGACAGGGGGCTCTGGGGCCAACGTCCTGACTTTC. Amino acid sequence: CASNARTGGSGANVLTF.